Following are 24 T cell receptor beta chains from one sample sequenced in a study of lymphopenia after photon versus proton radiotherapy. Data came from immunoSEQ multiplex PCR; TCRdb stores just in-frame clones and leaves some out. The table includes 160,000 or so clones, approximately 91% detected once. The specimen comprised peripheral blood, sampled from a patient treated with photon-based radiotherapy. The receptors come from a man between 45 and 60 years old with gastric cancer.

The chain joins TRBV28 to TRBJ2-1; 8 nucleotides line up with TRBD2. The germline V gene has CDR1 MDHEN and CDR2 SYDVKM. The CDR3 contains 16 residues. With V trimmed by 7 bases and J by 3 bases, 11 bases remained unmatched. The DNA for the CDR3 is TGTGCCAGCACCCCCCCAGTCAGCGGGAGCTACAATGAGCAGTTCTTC. It yields the protein CASTPPVSGSYNEQFF.

This clone appeared a few times. The V gene is TRBV30, the J gene TRBJ1-2; D remains ambiguous. V gave up 5 bases and J gave up 8 bases, with 15 bases separating them. The germline CDR1 and CDR2 sequences are GTSNPN and SVGIG (reference sequence). The CDR3 consists of 12 residues. The CDR3 protein is CAWEYGGRGYTF. In nucleotides, the CDR3 is TGTGCCTGGGAATATGGTGGGCGGGGCTACACCTTC.

The chain links TRBV18 to TRBJ2-1; TRBD1 aligns across 10 bases. J lost 3 bases, V lost 6 bases, and 5 bases had no gene match. CDR3 length: 15 residues. Germline V gene data show CDR1 as KGHSH and CDR2 as LQKENI. The CDR3 coding sequence is TGTGCCAGCTCGCAAGGACAGGGGGTCTACAATGAGCAGTTCTTC. Translating it yields CASSQGQGVYNEQFF.

This chain uses TRBV7-8 with TRBJ2-5, with 11 bases lining up with TRBD2. The CDR3 covers 18 residues. Germline-derived CDR1 and CDR2 are SGHVS and FQNEAQ. V lost 6 bases and J lost 2; bases outside the gene matches: 14. CDR3 DNA sequence: TGTGCCAGCAGTCCAACGCTGATGGGACTAGCGGAACAAGAGACCCAGTACTTC. Residues: CASSPTLMGLAEQETQYF.

The CDR3 coding sequence is TGTGCCAGCAGCTTGGGCCCGGGACAGGGGGCTATCGGTGAGCAGTTCTTC. Protein: CASSLGPGQGAIGEQFF. This chain links TRBV5-5 with TRBJ2-1; 12 bases agree with TRBD1. V lost 0 bases to trimming and J lost 9 bases; unmatched junction nucleotides: 10. The CDR3 is 17 residues long. Germline V lookup: CDR1 SGHKS, CDR2 YYEKEE (reference sequence).

This sequence joins TRBV5-1 and TRBJ1-1, with D perhaps matching TRBD1 (5 bases). CDR1 SGHRS and CDR2 YFSETQ come from the germline V gene. With 3 bases removed from V and 1 base from J, the gap between germline ends came to 10 bases. There are 14 residues in the CDR3. CDR3 sequence: CASSSTTGNTEAFF. The DNA for the CDR3 is TGCGCCAGCAGCTCGACCACAGGGAACACTGAAGCTTTCTTT.

This clone was counted a single time. The chain uses TRBV7-9 and TRBJ1-6; D not resolved. The V gene lost 6 bases and the J gene lost 7 bases, with 13 bases spanning the gap. The CDR3 spans 14 residues. The V gene's germline CDR1 is SEHNR and CDR2 FQNEAQ (reference sequence). The DNA for the CDR3 is TGTGCCAGCAGTTCAAGGGTCCGGAATTCACCCCTCCACTTT. Translated: CASSSRVRNSPLHF.

As for this clone: A read error may account for a junction end that differs from germline. The rearrangement links TRBV13 to TRBJ2-1; maybe TRBD2 (6 bases). The CDR3 extends over 15 amino acids. Germline CDR1 reads PRHDT; CDR2 reads FYEKMQ (reference sequence). The CDR3 sequence: CASSLVDYSYNEQFF. The CDR3 coding sequence is TGTGCCAGCAGCTTAGTGGACTACTCCTATAATGAGCAGTTCTTC.

The gene calls are TRBV5-5 and TRBJ2-7; D unresolved. The CDR3 has 13 residues. The V and J ends lost 0 bases and 0 bases respectively, with 4 bases between them. CDR1 and CDR2 from the germline V gene are SGHKS and YYEKEE (reference sequence). CDR3 sequence reads: CASSLVSSYEQYF. For the CDR3, the DNA is TGTGCCAGCAGCTTGGTAAGCTCCTACGAGCAGTACTTC.

V gene TRBV5-4 combines with J gene TRBJ2-7; 15 bases are a match to TRBD2. Unmatched junction bases numbered 6, after V lost 4 bases and J lost 1 base. The V gene's germline CDR1 is SGHNT and CDR2 YYREEE (reference sequence). The CDR3 extends over 17 amino acids. The CDR3 reads CASSPGLAGGLSYEQYF. CDR3 DNA: TGTGCCAGCAGCCCCGGACTAGCGGGAGGGCTGTCCTACGAGCAGTACTTC.

This sequence joins TRBV4-2 and TRBJ1-5; D ambiguous. The CDR3 is made up of 16 amino acids. Per the germline V gene, CDR1 is LGHNA and CDR2 is YNFKEQ. V was pared by 1 base and J by 3 bases, with 13 bases between. CDR3 in DNA: TGTGCCAGCAGCCAAGGCCCTGGCCGGGACAATCAGCCCCAGCATTTT. The encoded protein is CASSQGPGRDNQPQHF.

This rearrangement joins TRBV28 to TRBJ1-2; tentative D call: TRBD1 (5 bases). V was pared by 9 bases and J by 5 bases, with 13 bases between. Germline-derived CDR1 and CDR2 are MDHEN and SYDVKM. The CDR3 sequence is 12 residues long. The CDR3 reads CASRTTDYGYTF. The DNA for the CDR3 is TGTGCCAGTAGGACAACGGATTATGGCTACACCTTC.

The V and J genes are TRBV19 and TRBJ2-6; D remains unclear. Per germline, CDR1 LNHDA and CDR2 SQIVND (reference sequence). The CDR3 extends over 17 amino acids. Trimming pared 1 base from V and 0 bases from J, leaving 10 bases between. The CDR3 nucleotides are TGTGCCAGTAGTATAGGGCCAGCGAGCTCTGGGGCCAACGTCCTGACTTTC. Translation: CASSIGPASSGANVLTF.

This chain connects TRBV30 to TRBJ1-2, with D maybe TRBD1 (6 bases). This CDR3 region has 13 residues. Trimming took off 0 bases at V and 3 bases at J, with 8 bases between the two ends. Germline CDR1 and CDR2: GTSNPN and SVGIG (reference sequence). Here the CDR3 reads CAWSVRGYYGYTF. For the CDR3, the DNA is TGTGCCTGGAGTGTAAGGGGGTACTATGGCTACACCTTC.

The rearrangement links TRBV6-6 to TRBJ1-3; possible D gene TRBD1, 5 bases. V gave up 8 bases and J gave up 0 bases, with 17 bases separating them. The CDR3 runs to 16 residues. Looked up from germline, CDR1 is MNHNY and CDR2 is SVGAGI (reference sequence). CDR3 in amino acids: CASQRIRDGSGNTIYF. The CDR3 bases are TGTGCCAGCCAACGTATCCGGGACGGCTCTGGAAACACCATATATTTT.

J is TRBJ1-4 and V is TRBV27, with D tentatively TRBD1 (5 bases). Trimming left V 2 bases short and J 5 bases short, with 9 bases between. The germline CDR1 and CDR2 sequences are MNHEY and SMNVEV (reference sequence). The CDR3 has 14 residues. The CDR3 loop reads CASSLGGVNEKLFF. For the CDR3, the DNA is TGTGCCAGCAGTTTAGGGGGGGTGAATGAAAAACTGTTTTTT.

This chain uses TRBV6-5 with TRBJ2-5; D may be TRBD1 (6 bases). Germline CDR1 and CDR2: MNHEY and SVGAGI. V was pared by 7 bases and J by 5 bases, with 14 bases between. CDR3 length equals 13 residues. Here the CDR3 DNA reads TGTGCCAGCACCTCGCGTAGGGGGGAGACCCAGTACTTC. It codes for CASTSRRGETQYF.

This chain connects TRBV30 to TRBJ1-5; tentative D call: TRBD1 (5 bases). Germline CDR1 reads GTSNPN; CDR2 reads SVGIG (reference sequence). The V end was cut by 0 bases, the J end by 2 bases, with 11 bases between. The CDR3 has 15 amino acids. CDR3 sequence reads: CAWSVGQGGNQPQHF. CDR3 coding DNA: TGTGCCTGGAGTGTAGGGCAGGGTGGCAATCAGCCCCAGCATTTT.

This rearrangement joins TRBV27 to TRBJ2-1; D might be TRBD2 (6 bases). Trimming took 4 bases from V and 3 from J, leaving 16 bases between them. The CDR3 is 16 residues long. Germline V lookup: CDR1 MNHEY, CDR2 SMNVEV (reference sequence). CDR3 in DNA: TGTGCCAGCAGTTACCTGGGCAGCGGGTACTACAATGAGCAGTTCTTC. Translating it yields CASSYLGSGYYNEQFF.

V usage is TRBV5-1 and J usage is TRBJ1-4; 12 bases fit TRBD1. The CDR3 contains 15 residues. V shed 4 bases and J 8 bases; nucleotides not matched to a gene: 6. Germline V gene data show CDR1 as SGHRS and CDR2 as YFSETQ. CDR3 residues: CASSGTGGQEEKLFF. The DNA for the CDR3 is TGCGCCAGCAGCGGGACAGGGGGCCAAGAGGAAAAACTGTTTTTT. Full variable domain (outside the CDR3, taken from reference TRBV5-1 and TRBJ1-4): KAGVTQTPRYLIKTRGQQVTLSCSPISGHRSVSWYQQTPGQGLQFLFEYFSETQRNKGNFPGRFSGRQFSNSRSEMNVSTLELGDSALYLCASSGTGGQEEKLFFGSGTQLSVL.

The rearrangement joins TRBV5-6 to TRBJ1-1; a weak D match, TRBD1 (5 bases). V was shortened by 0 bases and J by 2 bases, with 11 bases between the two germline ends. Germline V gives CDR1 SGHDT, CDR2 YYEEEE. CDR3 length: 15 amino acids. The CDR3 spells CASSLARRDNTEAFF. Here the CDR3 DNA reads TGTGCCAGCAGCTTGGCCAGGAGGGACAACACTGAAGCTTTCTTT.

The rearrangement uses TRBV4-2 and TRBJ2-5; tentatively, D is TRBD1 (5 bases). This CDR3 has 15 amino acids. Between the trimmed V and J ends, which lost 0 bases and 1 base, there was a span of 9 bases. Per the germline V gene, CDR1 is LGHNA and CDR2 is YNFKEQ. The DNA of the CDR3 is TGTGCCAGCAGCCAAGACGGACACTTCCAAGAGACCCAGTACTTC. Encoded protein: CASSQDGHFQETQYF.

The genes are TRBV28 and TRBJ2-5; D could derive from TRBD1 or TRBD2 (6 bases each). The CDR3 covers 14 residues. CDR1 and CDR2 from the germline V gene are MDHEN and SYDVKM. Trimming took 2 bases from V and 5 from J, leaving 12 bases between them. DNA for the CDR3: TGTGCCAGCAGTTTACTTCAGGGGAGGGAGACCCAGTACTTC. This gives the protein CASSLLQGRETQYF.

The chain employs TRBV29-1 and TRBJ2-5; 13 bases map to TRBD2. CDR3 length equals 15 residues. Germline trimming cut 5 bases from V and 4 bases from J; bases unmatched to any gene: 7. Germline loops: CDR1 SQVTM, CDR2 ANQGSEA. CDR3 DNA sequence: TGCAGCGTTTCGTCCGGGACTAGCGGGATAGAGACCCAGTACTTC. Translation gives CSVSSGTSGIETQYF.